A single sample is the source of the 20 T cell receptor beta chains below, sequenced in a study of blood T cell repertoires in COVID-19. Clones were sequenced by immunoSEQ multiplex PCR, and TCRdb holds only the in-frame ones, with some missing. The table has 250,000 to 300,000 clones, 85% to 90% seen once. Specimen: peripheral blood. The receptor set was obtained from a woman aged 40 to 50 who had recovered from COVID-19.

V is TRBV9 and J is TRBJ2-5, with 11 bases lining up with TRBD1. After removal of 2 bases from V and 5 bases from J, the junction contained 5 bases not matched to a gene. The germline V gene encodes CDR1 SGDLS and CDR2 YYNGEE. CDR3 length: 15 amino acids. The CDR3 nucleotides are TGTGCCAGCAGCGTCGGACAGGGGGCGCGTGAGACCCAGTACTTC. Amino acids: CASSVGQGARETQYF.

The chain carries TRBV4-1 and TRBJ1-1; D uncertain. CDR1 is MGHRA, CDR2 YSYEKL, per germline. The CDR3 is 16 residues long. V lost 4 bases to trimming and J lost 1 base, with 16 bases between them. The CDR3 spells CASSPPLRRKNTEAFF. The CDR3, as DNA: TGCGCCAGCAGCCCACCATTGAGGCGAAAGAACACTGAAGCTTTCTTT.

In nucleotides, the CDR3 is TGCGCCAGCAGCCAAGGAGGGGACTCCGAGTGGTTTTATGGCTACACCTTC. It yields the protein CASSQGGDSEWFYGYTF. The chain has TRBV4-3 and TRBJ1-2; tentative D call: TRBD1 (5 bases). V lost 1 base and J lost 5, with 20 bases in between. The germline V gene encodes CDR1 LGHNA and CDR2 YSLEER. The CDR3 runs 17 residues.

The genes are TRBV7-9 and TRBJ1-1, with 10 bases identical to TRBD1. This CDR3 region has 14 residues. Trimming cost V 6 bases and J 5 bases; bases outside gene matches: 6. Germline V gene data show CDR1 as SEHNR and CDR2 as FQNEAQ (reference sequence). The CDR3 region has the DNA TGTGCCAGCAGGGGACAGGGGATGGGAACTGAAGCTTTCTTT. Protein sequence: CASRGQGMGTEAFF.

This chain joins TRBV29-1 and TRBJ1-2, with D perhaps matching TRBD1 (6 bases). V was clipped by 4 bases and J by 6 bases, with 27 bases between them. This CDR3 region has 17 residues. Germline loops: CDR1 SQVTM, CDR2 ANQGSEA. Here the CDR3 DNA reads TGCAGCGTTGCGGGCTGGGGGGGGCGAGCTTCGTCGGATGGCTACACCTTC. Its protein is CSVAGWGGRASSDGYTF.

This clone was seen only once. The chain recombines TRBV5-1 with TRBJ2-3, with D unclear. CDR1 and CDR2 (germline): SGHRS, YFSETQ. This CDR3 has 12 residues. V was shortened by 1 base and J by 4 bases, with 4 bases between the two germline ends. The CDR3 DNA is TGCGCCAGCAGCTTGACTGCAGATACGCAGTATTTT. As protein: CASSLTADTQYF.

The CDR3 loop is CASSQGGTGMISYEQYF. In DNA, the CDR3 is TGTGCCAGCAGCCAAGGGGGAACAGGGATGATTTCCTACGAGCAGTACTTC. The V call is TRBV3-1 (or the pseudogene TRBV3-2), the J call TRBJ2-7; a possible D gene is TRBD1 (6 bases). With 1 base removed from V and 1 base from J, the gap between germline ends came to 17 bases. CDR1 and CDR2 from the germline V gene are LGHDT and YNNKEL (reference sequence). The CDR3 has 17 amino acids.

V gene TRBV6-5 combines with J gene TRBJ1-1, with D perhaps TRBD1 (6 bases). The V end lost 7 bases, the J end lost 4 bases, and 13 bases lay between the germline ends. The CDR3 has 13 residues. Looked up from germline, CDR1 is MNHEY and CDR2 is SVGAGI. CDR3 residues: CASKGGGGTEAFF. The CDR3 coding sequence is TGTGCCAGCAAGGGTGGGGGCGGCACTGAAGCTTTCTTT.

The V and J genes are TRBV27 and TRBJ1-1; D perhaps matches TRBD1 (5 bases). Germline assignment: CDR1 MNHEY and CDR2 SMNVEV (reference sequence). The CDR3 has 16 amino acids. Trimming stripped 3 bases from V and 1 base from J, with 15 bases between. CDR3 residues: CASSFRWRGRNTEAFF. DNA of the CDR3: TGTGCCAGCAGTTTTAGGTGGCGGGGCAGGAACACTGAAGCTTTCTTT.

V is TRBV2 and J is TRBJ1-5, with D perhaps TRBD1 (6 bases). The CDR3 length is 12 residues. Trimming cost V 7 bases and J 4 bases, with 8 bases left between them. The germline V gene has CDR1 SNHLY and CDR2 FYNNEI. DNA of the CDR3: TGTGCCAGCACAGGGACAAATCAGCCCCAGCATTTT. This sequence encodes CASTGTNQPQHF.

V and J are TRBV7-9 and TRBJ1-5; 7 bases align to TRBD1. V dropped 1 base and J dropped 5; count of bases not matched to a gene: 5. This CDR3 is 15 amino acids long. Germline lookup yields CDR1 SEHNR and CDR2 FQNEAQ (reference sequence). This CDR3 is CASSLGVGGDQPQHF. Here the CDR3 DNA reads TGTGCCAGCAGCTTAGGGGTAGGGGGCGATCAGCCCCAGCATTTT.

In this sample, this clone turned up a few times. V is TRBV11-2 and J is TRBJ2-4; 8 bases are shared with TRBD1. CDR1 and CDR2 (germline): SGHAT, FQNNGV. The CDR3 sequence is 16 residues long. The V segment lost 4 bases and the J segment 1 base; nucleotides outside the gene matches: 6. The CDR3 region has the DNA TGTGCCAGCAGCTCAGGACAGGGTCTGGCCAAAAACATTCAGTACTTC. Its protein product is CASSSGQGLAKNIQYF. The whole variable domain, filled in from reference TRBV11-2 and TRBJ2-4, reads EAGVAQSPRYKIIEKRQSVAFWCNPISGHATLYWYQQILGQGPKLLIQFQNNGVVDDSQLPKDRFSAERLKGVDSTLKIQPAKLEDSAVYLCASSSGQGLAKNIQYFGAGTRLSVL.

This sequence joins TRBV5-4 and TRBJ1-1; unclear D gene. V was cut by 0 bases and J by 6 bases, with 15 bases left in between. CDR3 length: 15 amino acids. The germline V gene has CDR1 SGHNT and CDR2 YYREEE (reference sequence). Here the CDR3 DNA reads TGTGCCAGCAGCTTGGGATCGGGAACGGGCGCTGAAGCTTTCTTT. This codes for CASSLGSGTGAEAFF. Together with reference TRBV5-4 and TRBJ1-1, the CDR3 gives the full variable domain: ETGVTQSPTHLIKTRGQQVTLRCSSQSGHNTVSWYQQALGQGPQFIFQYYREEENGRGNFPPRFSGLQFPNYSSELNVNALELDDSALYLCASSLGSGTGAEAFFGQGTRLTVV.

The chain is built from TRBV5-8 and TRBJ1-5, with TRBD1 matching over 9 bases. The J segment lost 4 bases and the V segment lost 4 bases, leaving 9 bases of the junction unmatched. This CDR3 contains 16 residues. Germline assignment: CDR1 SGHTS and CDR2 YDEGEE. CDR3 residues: CASSQGQGGRNQPQHF. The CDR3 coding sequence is TGTGCCAGCAGCCAGGGACAGGGAGGACGAAATCAGCCCCAGCATTTT.

The CDR3 nucleotides read TGTGCCAGCAGCCCACCTTCGCAGGGGCTGAACACCGGGGAGCTGTTTTTT. As protein: CASSPPSQGLNTGELFF. The chain is built from TRBV7-8 and TRBJ2-2, with TRBD1 as a possible D gene (6 bases). The CDR3 sequence is 17 residues long. Trimming cost V 5 bases and J 1 base, with 17 bases left between them. Germline-derived CDR1 and CDR2 are SGHVS and FQNEAQ.

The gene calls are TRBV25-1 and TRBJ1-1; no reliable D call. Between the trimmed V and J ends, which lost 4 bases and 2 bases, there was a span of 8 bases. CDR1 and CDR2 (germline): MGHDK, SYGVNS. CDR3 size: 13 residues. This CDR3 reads CASSVRGNTEAFF. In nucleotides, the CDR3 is TGTGCCAGCAGTGTCCGAGGAAACACTGAAGCTTTCTTT.

Here the CDR3 reads CASSEAGGPTYQETQYF. CDR3 DNA: TGTGCCAGCAGTGAAGCCGGGGGGCCTACGTACCAAGAGACCCAGTACTTC. This chain joins TRBV2 and TRBJ2-5; D may be TRBD2 (7 bases). This CDR3 has 17 residues. Trimming shortened V by 0 bases and J by 0 bases, and 14 bases separated the two germline ends. CDR1 and CDR2 from the germline V gene are SNHLY and FYNNEI.

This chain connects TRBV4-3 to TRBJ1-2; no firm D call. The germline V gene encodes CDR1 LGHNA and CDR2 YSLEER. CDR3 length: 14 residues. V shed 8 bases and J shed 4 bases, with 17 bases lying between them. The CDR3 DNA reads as TGCGCCAGCGGAAACCGGGTGACTACCTATGGCTACACCTTC. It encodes CASGNRVTTYGYTF.

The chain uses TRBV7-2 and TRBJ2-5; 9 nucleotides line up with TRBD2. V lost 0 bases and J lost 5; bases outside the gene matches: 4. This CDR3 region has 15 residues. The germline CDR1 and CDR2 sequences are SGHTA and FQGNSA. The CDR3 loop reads CASSLASGGSETQYF. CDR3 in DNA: TGTGCCAGCAGCTTAGCTAGCGGGGGTTCGGAGACCCAGTACTTC. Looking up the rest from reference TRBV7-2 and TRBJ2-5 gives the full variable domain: GAGVSQSPSNKVTEKGKDVELRCDPISGHTALYWYRQSLGQGLEFLIYFQGNSAPDKSGLPSDRFSAERTGGSVSTLTIQRTQQEDSAVYLCASSLASGGSETQYFGPGTRLLVL.

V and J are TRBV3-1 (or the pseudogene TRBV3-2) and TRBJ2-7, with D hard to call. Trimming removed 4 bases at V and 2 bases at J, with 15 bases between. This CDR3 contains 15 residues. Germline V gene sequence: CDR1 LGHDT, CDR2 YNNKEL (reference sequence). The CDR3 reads CASSPTVWQTYEQYF. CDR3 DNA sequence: TGTGCCAGCAGCCCCACCGTCTGGCAGACCTACGAGCAGTACTTC.